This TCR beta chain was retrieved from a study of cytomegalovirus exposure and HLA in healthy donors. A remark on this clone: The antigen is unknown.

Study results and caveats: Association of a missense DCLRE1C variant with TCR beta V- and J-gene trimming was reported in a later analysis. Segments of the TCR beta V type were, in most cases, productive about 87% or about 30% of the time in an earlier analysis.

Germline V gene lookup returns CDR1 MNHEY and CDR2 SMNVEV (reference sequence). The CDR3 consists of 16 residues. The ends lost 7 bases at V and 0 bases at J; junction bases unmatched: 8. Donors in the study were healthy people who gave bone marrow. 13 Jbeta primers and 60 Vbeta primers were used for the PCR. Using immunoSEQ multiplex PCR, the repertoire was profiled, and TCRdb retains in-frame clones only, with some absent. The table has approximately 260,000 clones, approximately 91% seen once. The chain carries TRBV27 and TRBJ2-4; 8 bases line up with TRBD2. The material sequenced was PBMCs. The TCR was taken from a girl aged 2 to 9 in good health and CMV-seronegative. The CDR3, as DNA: TGTGCCAGCACCCATAGCGGGAATATAGCCAAAAACATTCAGTACTTC. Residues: CASTHSGNIAKNIQYF.